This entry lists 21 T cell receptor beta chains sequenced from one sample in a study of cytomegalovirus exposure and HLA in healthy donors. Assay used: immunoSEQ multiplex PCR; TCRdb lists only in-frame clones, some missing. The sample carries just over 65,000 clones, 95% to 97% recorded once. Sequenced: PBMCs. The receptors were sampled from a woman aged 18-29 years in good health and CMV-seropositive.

The CDR3 spells CASTPFSGSSYNEQFF. DNA of the CDR3: TGTGCCAGTACCCCATTTAGCGGGAGCTCCTACAATGAGCAGTTCTTC. The V call is TRBV19, the J call TRBJ2-1, with 9 bases lining up with TRBD2. The V segment lost 7 bases and the J segment 0 bases; nucleotides outside the gene matches: 7. Per the germline V gene, CDR1 is LNHDA and CDR2 is SQIVND (reference sequence). The CDR3 has 16 residues.

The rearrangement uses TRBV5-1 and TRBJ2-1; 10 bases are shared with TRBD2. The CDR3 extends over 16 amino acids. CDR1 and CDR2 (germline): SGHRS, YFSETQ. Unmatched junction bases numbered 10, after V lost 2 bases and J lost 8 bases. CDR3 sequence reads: CASSFFDRSGRDEQFF. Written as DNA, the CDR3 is TGCGCCAGCAGCTTTTTTGACCGAAGCGGGAGGGATGAGCAGTTCTTC. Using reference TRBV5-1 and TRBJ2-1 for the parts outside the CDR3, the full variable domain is KAGVTQTPRYLIKTRGQQVTLSCSPISGHRSVSWYQQTPGQGLQFLFEYFSETQRNKGNFPGRFSGRQFSNSRSEMNVSTLELGDSALYLCASSFFDRSGRDEQFFGPGTRLTVL.

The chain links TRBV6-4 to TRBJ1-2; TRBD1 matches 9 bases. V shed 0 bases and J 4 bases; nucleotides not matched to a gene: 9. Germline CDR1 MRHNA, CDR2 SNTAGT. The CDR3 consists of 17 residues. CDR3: CASSDSIRDRVPYGYTF. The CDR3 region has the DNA TGTGCCAGCAGTGACTCGATTCGGGACAGGGTCCCCTATGGCTACACCTTC.

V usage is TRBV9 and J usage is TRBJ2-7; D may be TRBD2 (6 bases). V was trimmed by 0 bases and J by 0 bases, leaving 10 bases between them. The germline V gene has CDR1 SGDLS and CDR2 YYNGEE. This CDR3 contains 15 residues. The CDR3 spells CASSVEEGASYEQYF. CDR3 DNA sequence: TGTGCCAGCAGCGTAGAGGAGGGAGCCTCCTACGAGCAGTACTTC. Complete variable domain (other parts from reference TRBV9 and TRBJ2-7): DSGVTQTPKHLITATGQRVTLRCSPRSGDLSVYWYQQSLDQGLQFLIQYYNGEERAKGNILERFSAQQFPDLHSELNLSSLELGDSALYFCASSVEEGASYEQYFGPGTRLTVT.

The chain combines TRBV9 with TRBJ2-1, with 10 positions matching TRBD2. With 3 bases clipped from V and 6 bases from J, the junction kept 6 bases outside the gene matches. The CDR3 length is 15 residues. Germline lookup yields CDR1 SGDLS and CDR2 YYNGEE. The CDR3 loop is CASSDSSGSFNEQFF. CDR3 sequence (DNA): TGTGCCAGCAGCGATTCTAGCGGGAGCTTCAATGAGCAGTTCTTC.

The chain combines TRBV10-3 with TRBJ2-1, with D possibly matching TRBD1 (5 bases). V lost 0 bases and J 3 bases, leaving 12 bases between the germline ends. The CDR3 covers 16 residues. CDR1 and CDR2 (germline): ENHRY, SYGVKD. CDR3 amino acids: CAISESSRTNYNEQFF. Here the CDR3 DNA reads TGTGCCATCAGTGAGTCGTCCCGGACAAACTACAATGAGCAGTTCTTC.

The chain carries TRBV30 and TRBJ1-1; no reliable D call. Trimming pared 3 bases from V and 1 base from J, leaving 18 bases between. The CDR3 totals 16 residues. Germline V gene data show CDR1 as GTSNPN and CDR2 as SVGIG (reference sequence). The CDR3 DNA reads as TGTGCCTGGAGCGCCGCCCTTTGGCCAAAGAACACTGAAGCTTTCTTT. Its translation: CAWSAALWPKNTEAFF. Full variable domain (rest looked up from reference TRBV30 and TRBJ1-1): SQTIHQWPATLVQPVGSPLSLECTVEGTSNPNLYWYRQAAGRGLQLLFYSVGIGQISSEVPQNLSASRPQDRQFILSSKKLLLSDSGFYLCAWSAALWPKNTEAFFGQGTRLTVV.

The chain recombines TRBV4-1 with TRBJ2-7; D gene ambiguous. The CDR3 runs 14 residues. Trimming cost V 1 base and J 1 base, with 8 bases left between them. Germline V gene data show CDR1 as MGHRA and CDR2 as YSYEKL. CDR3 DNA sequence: TGCGCCAGCAGCCAAGTCCCGCTATCCTACGAGCAGTACTTC. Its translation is CASSQVPLSYEQYF.

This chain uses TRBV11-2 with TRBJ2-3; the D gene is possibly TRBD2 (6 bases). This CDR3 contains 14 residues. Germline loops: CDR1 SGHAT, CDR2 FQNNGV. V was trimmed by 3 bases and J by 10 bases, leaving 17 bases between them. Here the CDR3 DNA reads TGTGCCAGCAGCTTCTCTCCCAAACTAGCCGCGCAGTATTTT. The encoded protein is CASSFSPKLAAQYF.

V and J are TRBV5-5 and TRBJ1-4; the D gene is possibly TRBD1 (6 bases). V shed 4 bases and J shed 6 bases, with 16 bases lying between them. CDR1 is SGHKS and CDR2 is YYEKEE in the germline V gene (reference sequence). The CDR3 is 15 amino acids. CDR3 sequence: CASSPLGGEDEKLFF. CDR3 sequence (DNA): TGTGCCAGCAGCCCCCTTGGGGGCGAGGATGAAAAACTGTTTTTT.

In nucleotides, the CDR3 is TGTGCCAGCAGAGAGGCCCTTAGCCCAGATACGCAGTATTTT. Protein: CASREALSPDTQYF. This chain connects TRBV6-1 to TRBJ2-3; D not resolved. The germline CDR1 and CDR2 sequences are MNHNS and SASEGT. This CDR3 is built from 14 residues. Trimming took 6 bases from V and 4 from J, leaving 14 bases between them.

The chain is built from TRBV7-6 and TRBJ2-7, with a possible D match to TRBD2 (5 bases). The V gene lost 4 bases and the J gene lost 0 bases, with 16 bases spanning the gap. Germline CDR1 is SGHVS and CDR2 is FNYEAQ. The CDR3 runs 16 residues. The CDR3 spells CASSSREGISSYEQYF. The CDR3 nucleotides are TGTGCCAGCAGCTCCCGGGAAGGGATAAGCTCCTACGAGCAGTACTTC. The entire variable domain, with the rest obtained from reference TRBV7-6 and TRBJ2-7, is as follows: GAGVSQSPRYKVTKRGQDVALRCDPISGHVSLYWYRQALGQGPEFLTYFNYEAQQDKSGLPNDRFSAERPEGSISTLTIQRTEQRDSAMYRCASSSREGISSYEQYFGPGTRLTVT.

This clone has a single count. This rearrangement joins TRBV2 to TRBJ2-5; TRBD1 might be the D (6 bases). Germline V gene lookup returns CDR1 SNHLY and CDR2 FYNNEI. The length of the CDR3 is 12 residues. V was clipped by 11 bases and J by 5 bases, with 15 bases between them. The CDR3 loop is CAGSRGMETQYF. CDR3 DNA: TGTGCCGGATCGAGGGGGATGGAGACCCAGTACTTC.

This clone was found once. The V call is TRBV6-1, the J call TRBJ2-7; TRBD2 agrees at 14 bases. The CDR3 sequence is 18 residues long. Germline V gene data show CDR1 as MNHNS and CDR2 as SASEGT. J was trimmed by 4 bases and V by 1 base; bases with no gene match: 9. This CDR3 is CASSEEGLAGEGVYEQYF. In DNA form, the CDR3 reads TGTGCCAGCAGTGAAGAGGGACTAGCGGGAGAAGGCGTGTACGAGCAGTACTTC.

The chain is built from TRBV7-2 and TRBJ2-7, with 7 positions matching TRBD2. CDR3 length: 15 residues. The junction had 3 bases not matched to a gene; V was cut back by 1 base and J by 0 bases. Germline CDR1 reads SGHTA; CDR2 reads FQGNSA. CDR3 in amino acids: CASSLDGGSSYEQYF. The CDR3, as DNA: TGTGCCAGCAGCTTAGATGGCGGGAGCTCCTACGAGCAGTACTTC.

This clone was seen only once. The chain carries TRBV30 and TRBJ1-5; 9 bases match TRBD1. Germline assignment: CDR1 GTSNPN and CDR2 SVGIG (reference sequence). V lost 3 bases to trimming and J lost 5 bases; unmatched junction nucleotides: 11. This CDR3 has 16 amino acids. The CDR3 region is CAWSPRTGAIYQPQHF. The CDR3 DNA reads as TGTGCCTGGAGCCCCCGGACAGGGGCGATCTATCAGCCCCAGCATTTT.

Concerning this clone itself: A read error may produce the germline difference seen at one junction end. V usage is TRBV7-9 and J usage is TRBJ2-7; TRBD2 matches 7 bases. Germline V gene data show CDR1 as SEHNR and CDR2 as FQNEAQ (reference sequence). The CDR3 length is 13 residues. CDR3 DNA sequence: TGTGCCAGCAGCTTTACGGGGGAGGGCCCTCAGGACTTC. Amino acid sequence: CASSFTGEGPQDF.

The CDR3 DNA reads TGTGCCAGCAGCTTAGACAGGGTCAATCAGCCCCAGCATTTT. Amino acids: CASSLDRVNQPQHF. J is TRBJ1-5 and V is TRBV7-2; TRBD1 might be the D (6 bases). CDR1 and CDR2 from the germline V gene are SGHTA and FQGNSA. The CDR3 totals 14 residues. V lost 1 base and J 3 bases, leaving 7 bases between the germline ends.

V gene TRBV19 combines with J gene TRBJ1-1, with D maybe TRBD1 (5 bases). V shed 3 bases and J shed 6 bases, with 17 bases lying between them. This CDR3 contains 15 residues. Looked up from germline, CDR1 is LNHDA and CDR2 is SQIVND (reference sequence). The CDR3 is CASSIVGQGRSEAFF. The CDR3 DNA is TGTGCCAGTAGTATTGTTGGGCAGGGTAGGTCTGAAGCTTTCTTT. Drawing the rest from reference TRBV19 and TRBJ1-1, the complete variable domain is DGGITQSPKYLFRKEGQNVTLSCEQNLNHDAMYWYRQDPGQGLRLIYYSQIVNDFQKGDIAEGYSVSREKKESFPLTVTSAQKNPTAFYLCASSIVGQGRSEAFFGQGTRLTVV.

CDR3: CASSITGGVGNQPQHF. DNA for the CDR3: TGTGCCAGTAGTATAACAGGGGGCGTCGGCAATCAGCCCCAGCATTTT. V and J are TRBV19 and TRBJ1-5, with 9 bases fitting TRBD1. After removal of 2 bases from V and 2 bases from J, the junction contained 4 bases not matched to a gene. The germline V gene has CDR1 LNHDA and CDR2 SQIVND (reference sequence). The CDR3 has 16 residues.

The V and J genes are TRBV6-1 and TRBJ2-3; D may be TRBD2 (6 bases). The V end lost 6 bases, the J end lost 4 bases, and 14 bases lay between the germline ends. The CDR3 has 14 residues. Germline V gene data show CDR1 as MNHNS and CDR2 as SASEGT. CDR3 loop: CASRGLTGPDTQYF. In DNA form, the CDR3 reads TGTGCCAGCAGGGGACTGACGGGCCCAGATACGCAGTATTTT.